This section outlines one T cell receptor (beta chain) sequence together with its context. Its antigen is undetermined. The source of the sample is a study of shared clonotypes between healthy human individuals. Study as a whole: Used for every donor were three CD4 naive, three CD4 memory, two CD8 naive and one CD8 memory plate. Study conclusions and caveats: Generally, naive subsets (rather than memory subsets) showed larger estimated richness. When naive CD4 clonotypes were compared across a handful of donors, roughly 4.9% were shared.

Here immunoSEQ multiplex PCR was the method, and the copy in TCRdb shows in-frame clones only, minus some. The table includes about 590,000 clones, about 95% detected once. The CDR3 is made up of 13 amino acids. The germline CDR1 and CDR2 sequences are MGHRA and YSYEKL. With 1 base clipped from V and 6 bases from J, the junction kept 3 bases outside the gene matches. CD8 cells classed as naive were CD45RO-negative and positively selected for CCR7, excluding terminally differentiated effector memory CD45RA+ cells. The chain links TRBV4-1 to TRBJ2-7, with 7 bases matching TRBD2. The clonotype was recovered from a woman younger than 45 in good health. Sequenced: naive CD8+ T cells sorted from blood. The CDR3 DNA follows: TGCGCCAGCAGCCAAGTGGGAGGGTCCGAGCAGTACTTC. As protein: CASSQVGGSEQYF.